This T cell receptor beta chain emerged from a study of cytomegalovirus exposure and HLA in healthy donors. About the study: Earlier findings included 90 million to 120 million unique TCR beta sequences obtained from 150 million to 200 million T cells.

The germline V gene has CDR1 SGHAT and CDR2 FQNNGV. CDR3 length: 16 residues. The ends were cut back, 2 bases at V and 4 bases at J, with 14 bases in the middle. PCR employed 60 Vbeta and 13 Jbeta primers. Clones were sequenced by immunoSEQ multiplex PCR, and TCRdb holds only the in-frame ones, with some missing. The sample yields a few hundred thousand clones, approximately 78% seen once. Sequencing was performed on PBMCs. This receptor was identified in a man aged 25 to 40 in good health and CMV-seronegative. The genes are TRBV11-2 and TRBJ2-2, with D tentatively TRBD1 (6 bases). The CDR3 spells CASSLTATGRTGELFF. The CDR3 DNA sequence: TGTGCCAGCAGCTTAACCGCGACAGGCCGCACCGGGGAGCTGTTTTTT.